What follows are 28 T cell receptor beta chains derived from one specimen sequenced in a study of T cell responses to AZD1222 COVID-19 vaccine. Here immunoSEQ multiplex PCR was the method, and the copy in TCRdb shows in-frame clones only, minus some. In the table there are roughly 170,000 clones, about nine tenths of which are singletons. The material sequenced was peripheral blood, taken on day 0 of AZD1222 vaccination. These receptors all come from an adult in good health.

The chain is built from TRBV7-3 and TRBJ2-7, with a weak D call TRBD2 (6 bases). This CDR3 is 16 amino acids long. Deletions cut 4 bases from V and 0 bases from J, with 16 bases between. Germline assignment: CDR1 SGHTA and CDR2 FQGTGA. The CDR3 DNA reads TGTGCCAGCAGCTCTCCGGGGGTGGCGACCTCCTACGAGCAGTACTTC. This codes for CASSSPGVATSYEQYF.

V gene TRBV14 combines with J gene TRBJ1-2, with 10 bases identical to TRBD1. The CDR3 covers 15 residues. Trimming took 2 bases from V and 8 from J; bases not matched to a gene: 8. Germline V gene lookup returns CDR1 SGHDN and CDR2 FVKESK. The CDR3 DNA reads TGTGCCAGCAGCCAAATCGAGACAGGGGGCGAGGGCTACACCTTC. Translating gives CASSQIETGGEGYTF. The whole variable domain, filled in from reference TRBV14 and TRBJ1-2, reads EAGVTQFPSHSVIEKGQTVTLRCDPISGHDNLYWYRRVMGKEIKFLLHFVKESKQDESGMPNNRFLAERTGGTYSTLKVQPAELEDSGVYFCASSQIETGGEGYTFGSGTRLTVV.

The gene calls are TRBV3-1 (or the pseudogene TRBV3-2) and TRBJ1-2; the D is unclear. In germline, CDR1 is LGHDT, CDR2 YNNKEL (reference sequence). This CDR3 is 15 amino acids long. The ends were cut back, 0 bases at V and 4 bases at J, with 12 bases in the middle. The chain's CDR3 is CASSQDFPPGYGYTF. The CDR3 DNA follows: TGTGCCAGCAGCCAAGATTTCCCTCCCGGCTATGGCTACACCTTC.

J is TRBJ2-7 and V is TRBV15; D call uncertain. CDR3 length: 15 residues. Trimming pared 0 bases from V and 1 base from J, leaving 10 bases between. Looked up from germline, CDR1 is LNHNV and CDR2 is YYDKDF (reference sequence). Here the CDR3 reads CATSRDTVRSYEQYF. In DNA form, the CDR3 reads TGTGCCACCAGCAGAGATACAGTGCGATCCTACGAGCAGTACTTC.

V gene TRBV28 combines with J gene TRBJ2-1; TRBD1 agrees at 8 bases. Trimming at V came to 6 bases and at J to 9 bases, leaving 13 bases not matched to a gene. CDR1 MDHEN and CDR2 SYDVKM come from the germline V gene. This CDR3 spans 15 amino acids. The CDR3 spells CASSHAGRGQGEQFF. CDR3 in DNA: TGTGCCAGCAGCCATGCGGGCAGGGGGCAGGGTGAGCAGTTCTTC.

This chain connects TRBV30 to TRBJ2-1; tentative D call: TRBD2 (5 bases). Germline CDR1 and CDR2: GTSNPN and SVGIG (reference sequence). The V gene lost 2 bases and the J gene lost 4 bases, with 24 bases spanning the gap. This CDR3 spans 18 amino acids. CDR3 sequence reads: CAWSLTRGFRGYYNEQFF. The CDR3 nucleotides read TGTGCCTGGAGTTTAACCCGGGGTTTCCGCGGGTATTACAATGAGCAGTTCTTC.

The chain links TRBV21-1 to TRBJ1-6; TRBD1 reflects the table's D call only, with no check against the DNA. TRBV21-1 is a recognized pseudogene. CDR3 length equals 15 residues. CDR3 nucleotides: TGTGCCAGCAGCGGTCTCGTAGGGTGGGGGCAGACCCTCCACTTT. Translated: CASSGLVGWGQTLHF.

The rearrangement uses TRBV27 and TRBJ2-7; D unclear. The CDR3 sequence is 12 residues long. Germline CDR1 and CDR2: MNHEY and SMNVEV (reference sequence). Between the trimmed V and J ends, which lost 3 bases and 5 bases, there was a span of 8 bases. The CDR3 sequence: CASSFSGHEQYF. The CDR3 DNA reads as TGTGCCAGCAGTTTCTCAGGCCACGAGCAGTACTTC.

The rearrangement joins TRBV4-1 to TRBJ2-1, with unresolved D. The CDR3 totals 15 residues. V gave up 1 base and J gave up 5 bases, with 12 bases separating them. Germline V lookup: CDR1 MGHRA, CDR2 YSYEKL. The CDR3: CASSQAGNYNNEQFF. The CDR3 DNA is TGCGCCAGCAGCCAAGCGGGTAACTACAACAATGAGCAGTTCTTC.

CDR3 DNA: TGCGCCAGCAGCACTAGCGGGTTAGGAGATACGCAGTATTTT. Translated: CASSTSGLGDTQYF. The chain is built from TRBV10-2 and TRBJ2-3, with 9 positions matching TRBD2. After removal of 6 bases from V and 5 bases from J, the junction contained 6 bases not matched to a gene. This CDR3 has 14 amino acids. Germline-derived CDR1 and CDR2 are WSHSY and SAAADI.

The rearrangement links TRBV6-2 or TRBV6-3 to TRBJ1-4; 8 positions match TRBD1. This CDR3 region has 17 residues. CDR1 MNHEY and CDR2 SVGEGT come from the germline V gene. V shed 6 bases and J 0 bases; nucleotides not matched to a gene: 9. The CDR3 nucleotides are TGTGCCAGCAGCGAGGGACAGGATGGGACAACTAATGAAAAACTGTTTTTT. Its translation is CASSEGQDGTTNEKLFF.

This rearrangement joins TRBV20-1 to TRBJ2-7, with D perhaps given as TRBD1 or TRBD2 (7 bases each). Trimming removed 3 bases at V and 3 bases at J, with 18 bases between. Germline CDR1 reads DFQATT; CDR2 reads SNEGSKA (reference sequence). The CDR3 runs to 15 residues. The CDR3 protein is CSASSSGGVHYEQYF. In DNA, the CDR3 is TGCAGTGCTAGTTCCTCAGGGGGGGTACACTACGAGCAGTACTTC.

The chain is built from TRBV7-3 and TRBJ2-2, with 7 nucleotides matching TRBD1. From germline, CDR1 is SGHTA and CDR2 FQGTGA. The CDR3 has 19 residues. V gave up 1 base and J gave up 0 bases; unmatched junction bases: 11. This chain's CDR3 is CASSLNPPPGQANTGELFF. DNA for the CDR3: TGTGCCAGCAGCTTAAACCCCCCCCCTGGACAGGCGAACACCGGGGAGCTGTTTTTT.

The chain links TRBV11-2 to TRBJ1-2; D not resolved. The CDR3 length is 13 residues. Germline V lookup: CDR1 SGHAT, CDR2 FQNNGV. The V end lost 0 bases, the J end lost 4 bases, and 6 bases lay between the germline ends. Here the CDR3 reads CASSLDWGYGYTF. For the CDR3, the DNA is TGTGCCAGCAGCTTAGACTGGGGCTATGGCTACACCTTC.

V gene TRBV28 combines with J gene TRBJ1-2, with a weak D call TRBD1 (5 bases). The CDR3 runs 15 residues. The V and J ends lost 4 bases and 5 bases respectively, with 17 bases between them. Germline V gene data show CDR1 as MDHEN and CDR2 as SYDVKM. The CDR3 loop reads CASSSQGDLVYGYTF. The CDR3 nucleotides are TGTGCCAGCAGTTCCCAGGGAGACCTAGTATATGGCTACACCTTC.

The chain links TRBV6-1 to TRBJ1-2; 9 bases are a match to TRBD1. Germline V gene data show CDR1 as MNHNS and CDR2 as SASEGT. V lost 4 bases and J lost 4; bases outside the gene matches: 16. The CDR3 is made up of 18 amino acids. The CDR3 nucleotides read TGTGCCAGCAGTGGAAGTAGGGCCTCCCGGACAGGGGTCTATGGCTACACCTTC. It codes for CASSGSRASRTGVYGYTF.

This sequence joins TRBV25-1 and TRBJ2-2; 9 bases are shared with TRBD2. In germline, CDR1 is MGHDK, CDR2 SYGVNS. Germline trimming cut 3 bases from V and 7 bases from J; bases unmatched to any gene: 9. The CDR3 extends over 16 amino acids. The CDR3 region has the DNA TGTGCCAGCAGTGATACCACCGGGACTAGCATCGGGGAGCTGTTTTTT. Translating gives CASSDTTGTSIGELFF.

The chain couples TRBV2 to TRBJ2-3; D is uncertain. Trimming pared 6 bases from V and 6 bases from J, leaving 16 bases between. CDR1 and CDR2 (germline): SNHLY, FYNNEI. This CDR3 comprises 14 residues. DNA of the CDR3: TGTGCCAGCAGGGACCACATAGTGTCGGATACGCAGTATTTT. It specifies CASRDHIVSDTQYF.

CDR3 coding DNA: TGTGCCAGCAGTTACTCGATGATGGGACCCGAGTCACCCCTCCACTTT. Its translation: CASSYSMMGPESPLHF. V usage is TRBV6-5 and J usage is TRBJ1-6; D may be TRBD1 (5 bases). The length of the CDR3 is 16 residues. CDR1 MNHEY and CDR2 SVGAGI come from the germline V gene. Trimming took 0 bases from V and 10 from J, leaving 16 bases between them.

DNA for the CDR3: TGTGCCAGCAGCCAAGGATTCAATGAGCAGTTCTTC. The encoded protein is CASSQGFNEQFF. The chain carries TRBV3-1 (or the pseudogene TRBV3-2) and TRBJ2-1; D is undetermined. Germline CDR1 reads LGHDT; CDR2 reads YNNKEL (reference sequence). This CDR3 has 12 amino acids. The ends were cut back, 1 base at V and 6 bases at J, with 4 bases in the middle.

This clone was seen just once. The rearrangement uses TRBV5-1 and TRBJ2-7; 10 bases agree with TRBD2. The V gene's germline CDR1 is SGHRS and CDR2 YFSETQ. The CDR3 covers 14 residues. The V and J ends lost 5 bases and 2 bases, in that order; junction bases with no gene match: 4. For the CDR3, the DNA is TGCGCCAGCAGACTAGCGGGGACCGCCTACGAGCAGTACTTC. It encodes CASRLAGTAYEQYF.

This clone appeared a few times. CDR3: CASTRTGNRYGYTF. CDR3 DNA sequence: TGTGCCAGCACGCGGACAGGGAATCGCTATGGCTACACCTTC. This chain links TRBV2 with TRBJ1-2, with TRBD1 matching over 8 bases. V shed 7 bases and J 4 bases; nucleotides not matched to a gene: 8. This CDR3 has 14 residues. The germline CDR1 and CDR2 sequences are SNHLY and FYNNEI.

The rearrangement uses TRBV29-1 and TRBJ2-3; D may be TRBD1 (6 bases). This CDR3 has 16 residues. The germline CDR1 and CDR2 sequences are SQVTM and ANQGSEA. The V end was cut by 5 bases, the J end by 0 bases, with 18 bases between. CDR3 loop: CSVCGTPITSTDTQYF. In DNA form, the CDR3 reads TGCAGCGTTTGTGGGACACCCATAACAAGCACAGATACGCAGTATTTT.

The chain joins TRBV15 to TRBJ2-7; 7 bases agree with TRBD2. V gave up 1 base and J gave up 2 bases; unmatched junction bases: 5. Germline CDR1 LNHNV, CDR2 YYDKDF (reference sequence). The CDR3 is 15 amino acids. The CDR3: CATSRGGGSPYEQYF. Written as DNA, the CDR3 is TGTGCCACCAGCAGAGGTGGCGGGAGCCCCTACGAGCAGTACTTC.

This chain connects TRBV2 to TRBJ2-3; TRBD2 is a possible D gene (5 bases). Looked up from germline, CDR1 is SNHLY and CDR2 is FYNNEI. This CDR3 has 14 residues. The CDR3 reads CASWGAESTDTQYF. The CDR3 DNA follows: TGTGCTAGCTGGGGAGCGGAGAGCACAGATACGCAGTATTTT.

This chain joins TRBV5-1 and TRBJ2-7, with D uncertain. There are 14 residues in the CDR3. The germline V gene has CDR1 SGHRS and CDR2 YFSETQ. Trimming shortened V by 0 bases and J by 5 bases, and 12 bases separated the two germline ends. CDR3 DNA sequence: TGCGCCAGCAGCTTGGAAGGGTATCGGGACGAGCAGTACTTC. As protein: CASSLEGYRDEQYF. Full variable domain (remainder filled in from reference TRBV5-1 and TRBJ2-7): KAGVTQTPRYLIKTRGQQVTLSCSPISGHRSVSWYQQTPGQGLQFLFEYFSETQRNKGNFPGRFSGRQFSNSRSEMNVSTLELGDSALYLCASSLEGYRDEQYFGPGTRLTVT.

V gene TRBV19 combines with J gene TRBJ1-2; D is perhaps TRBD1 (6 bases). Germline values: CDR1 LNHDA, CDR2 SQIVND (reference sequence). Trimming pared 4 bases from V and 1 base from J, leaving 22 bases between. There are 18 residues in the CDR3. Here the CDR3 reads CASSTRGERGRLNYGYTF. The CDR3 DNA follows: TGTGCCAGTAGTACCCGAGGTGAACGGGGGCGGCTTAACTATGGCTACACCTTC.

The genes are TRBV2 and TRBJ2-7; no definite D call. This CDR3 is built from 12 residues. V was shortened by 5 bases and J by 5 bases, with 10 bases between the two germline ends. From germline, CDR1 is SNHLY and CDR2 FYNNEI. CDR3 amino acids: CASSIRRDEQYF. In DNA, the CDR3 is TGTGCCAGCAGTATTCGTAGGGACGAGCAGTACTTC.